This T cell receptor beta chain was recorded in a study of PD-1 blockade in classical Hodgkin lymphoma (TCRdb year 2020). A note on the overall study: A peripheral blood immune signature of response to PD-1 blockade in classical Hodgkin lymphoma was defined using TCR beta sequencing and CyTOF.

Concerning this clone itself: Its antigen remains unidentified. Within one base of it there is no much larger clone, and no base qualities were kept.

Genomic DNA was isolated using the Qiagen DNeasy kit from unsorted PBMCs as well as from negatively selected CD4+ and CD8+ fractions. Using primers that anneal to V and J segments, immunoSEQ multiplex PCR amplified the TCR beta CDR3 regions. Amplification bias was minimized using a synthetic immune receptor repertoire, and residual bias was removed computationally after sequencing. On the study's bioinformatics: Custom Python scripts were used to quantify repertoire diversity as the Shannon entropy index. Unsorted, CD4+ and CD8+ repertoires were analyzed separately, except in combined analyses where CD4+ and CD8+ sequences were merged in silico. TCRdb retrieved this table from immuneACCESS and kept in-frame rearrangements only. Not all clones are present; in checked studies, unresolved V genes account for under half, and no reason is known for the remainder. From that table come the V and J calls and clone size; the DNA was used to work out D and trimming. The sample table holds about 17,000 clones, of which 75% to 90% were seen once. The ten largest clones represent roughly 3.6% of the sample.

V drops 3 bases and J drops 8 bases, leaving 14 bases in between. Per the germline V gene, LGHNA is the CDR1 and YSLEER is the CDR2. CDR3 length: 14 amino acids, cysteine to phenylalanine. Of all the DNA, just the CDR3 is kept, 42 bases in frame from base 1. Findings and caveats that apply to the study as a whole: Only a single clinical trial cohort was studied, and what caused the repertoire differences, possibly disease activity or prior therapy, remained undefined. Baseline TCR diversity was reported as lower in newly diagnosed patients than in healthy donors, and lower still in relapsed/refractory patients.

The time point label, read with the paper, signifies: newly diagnosed, previously untreated cHL patient sample. As a comparison group for the relapsed/refractory trial patients, PBMCs were sequenced from patients with newly diagnosed, previously untreated classical Hodgkin lymphoma. Peripheral blood was collected in 8 mL Vacutainer Cell Preparation Tubes, from which PBMCs were isolated by centrifugation and then cryopreserved. This chain is built from TRBV4-3 and TRBJ2-1; TRBD2 is perhaps the D gene, given 5 matching bases. Sequencing used peripheral blood mononuclear cells (PBMCs). The TCR originated in a human donor with classical Hodgkin lymphoma. In nucleotide form, the sequence is TGCGCCAGCAGCCATCGAGGTCCGGGGTATGAGCAGTTCTTC. This codes for CASSHRGPGYEQFF.